This note documents a single T cell receptor (beta chain) sequence. This record comes from a study of blood T cell repertoires in COVID-19. Overall study context: Samples representing acute and convalescent COVID-19 were sourced from the United States, Italy and Spain. T cells, B-cell-depleted T cells, or PBMCs supplied cDNA or gDNA.

In the original analysis: Estimates of nucleated cell counts were drawn from the amplification of reference gene primers. TCRdb's copy holds only in-frame clones and misses some; the assay was immunoSEQ multiplex PCR. Clone size and V and J calls were adopted from that table, with D and trimming inferred from the DNA. This table holds about 49,000 clones, around nine tenths found once. Losses at the gene ends were 2 bases for V and 3 bases for J; bases not matched to a gene: 9. Germline V gene lookup returns CDR1 SGHRS and CDR2 YFSETQ. The CDR3 is 16 amino acids. V and J are TRBV5-1 and TRBJ1-1, with 8 bases aligning to TRBD1. The sequence was obtained from a man at least 80 years old with acute or convalescent COVID-19. Source material: peripheral blood. Here the CDR3 reads CASSFGTGFSDTEAFF. DNA of the CDR3: TGCGCCAGCAGCTTCGGGACAGGATTTTCAGACACTGAAGCTTTCTTT.